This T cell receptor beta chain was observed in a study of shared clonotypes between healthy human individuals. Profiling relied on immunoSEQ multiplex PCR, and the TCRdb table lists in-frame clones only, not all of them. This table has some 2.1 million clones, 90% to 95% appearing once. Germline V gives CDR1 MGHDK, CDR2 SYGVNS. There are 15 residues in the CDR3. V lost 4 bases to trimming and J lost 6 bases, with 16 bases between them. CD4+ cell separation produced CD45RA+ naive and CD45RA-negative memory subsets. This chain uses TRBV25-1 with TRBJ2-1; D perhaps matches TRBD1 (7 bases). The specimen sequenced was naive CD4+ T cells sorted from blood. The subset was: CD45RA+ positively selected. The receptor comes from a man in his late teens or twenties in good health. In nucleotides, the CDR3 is TGTGCCAGCAGTGGGTCCAGGGGGACTGGCAATGAGCAGTTCTTC. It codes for CASSGSRGTGNEQFF.